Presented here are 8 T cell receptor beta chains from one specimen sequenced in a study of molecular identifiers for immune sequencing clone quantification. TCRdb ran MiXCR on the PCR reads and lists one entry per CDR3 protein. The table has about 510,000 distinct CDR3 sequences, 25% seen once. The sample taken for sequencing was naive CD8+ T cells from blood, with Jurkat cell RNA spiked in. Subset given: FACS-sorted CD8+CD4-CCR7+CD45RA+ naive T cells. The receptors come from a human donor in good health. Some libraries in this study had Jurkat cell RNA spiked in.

This chain's CDR3 is CASSLDAANTEAFF. CDR3 nucleotide sequence: TGCGCCAGCAGCTTGGACGCCGCGAACACTGAAGCTTTCTTT. This sequence joins TRBV4-1 and TRBJ1-1; D gene unclear. Per the germline V gene, CDR1 is MGHRA and CDR2 is YSYEKL. The ends were cut back, 5 bases at V and 1 base at J, with 11 bases in the middle. The CDR3 is 14 amino acids.

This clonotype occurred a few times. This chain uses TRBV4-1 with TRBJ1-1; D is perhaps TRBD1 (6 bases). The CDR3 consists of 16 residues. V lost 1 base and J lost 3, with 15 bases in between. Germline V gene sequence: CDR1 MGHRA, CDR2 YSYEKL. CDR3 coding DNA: TGCGCCAGCAGCCAAGGGGGGGCGCGGATGGACACTGAAGCTTTCTTT. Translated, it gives CASSQGGARMDTEAFF.

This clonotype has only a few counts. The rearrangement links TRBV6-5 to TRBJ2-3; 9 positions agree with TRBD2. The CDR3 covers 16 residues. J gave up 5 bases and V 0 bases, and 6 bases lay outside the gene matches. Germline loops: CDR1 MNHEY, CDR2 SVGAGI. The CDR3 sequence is CASSYSRRGGLDTQYF. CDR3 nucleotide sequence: TGTGCCAGCAGTTACTCGAGGCGGGGGGGCCTAGATACGCAGTATTTT.

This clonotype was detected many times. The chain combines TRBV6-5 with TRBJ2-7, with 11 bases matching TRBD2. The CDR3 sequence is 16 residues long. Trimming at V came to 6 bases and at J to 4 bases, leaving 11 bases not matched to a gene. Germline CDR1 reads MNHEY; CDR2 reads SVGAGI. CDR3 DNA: TGTGCCAGCAGGCCTCTTAGCGGGAGGGTAATGTACGAGCAGTACTTC. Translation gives CASRPLSGRVMYEQYF.

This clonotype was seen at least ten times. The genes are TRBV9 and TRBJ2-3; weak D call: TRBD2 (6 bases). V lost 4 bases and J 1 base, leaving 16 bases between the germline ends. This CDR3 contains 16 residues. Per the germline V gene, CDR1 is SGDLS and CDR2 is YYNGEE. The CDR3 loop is CASSPEDPGGTDTQYF. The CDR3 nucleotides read TGTGCCAGCAGCCCCGAGGACCCGGGAGGCACAGATACGCAGTATTTT.

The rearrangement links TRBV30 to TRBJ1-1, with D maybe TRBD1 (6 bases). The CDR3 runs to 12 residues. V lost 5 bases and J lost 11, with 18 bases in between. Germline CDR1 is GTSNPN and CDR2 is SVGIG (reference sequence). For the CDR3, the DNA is TGTGCCTGGGGGGGCGACGGTGCACGGGCTTTCTTT. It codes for CAWGGDGARAFF.

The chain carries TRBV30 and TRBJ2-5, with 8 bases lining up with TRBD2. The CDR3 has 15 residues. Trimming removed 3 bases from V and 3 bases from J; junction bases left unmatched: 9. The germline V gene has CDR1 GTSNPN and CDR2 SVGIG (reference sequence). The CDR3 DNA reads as TGTGCCTGGAGGAGGAGCGGGAGTTCTAAAGAGACCCAGTACTTC. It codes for CAWRRSGSSKETQYF.

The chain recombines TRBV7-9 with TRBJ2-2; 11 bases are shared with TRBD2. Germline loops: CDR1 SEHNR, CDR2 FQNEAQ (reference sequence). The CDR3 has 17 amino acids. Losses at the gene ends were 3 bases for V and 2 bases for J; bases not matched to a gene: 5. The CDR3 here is CASSFGTSGENTGELFF. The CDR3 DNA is TGTGCCAGCAGCTTTGGGACTAGCGGAGAAAACACCGGGGAGCTGTTTTTT.